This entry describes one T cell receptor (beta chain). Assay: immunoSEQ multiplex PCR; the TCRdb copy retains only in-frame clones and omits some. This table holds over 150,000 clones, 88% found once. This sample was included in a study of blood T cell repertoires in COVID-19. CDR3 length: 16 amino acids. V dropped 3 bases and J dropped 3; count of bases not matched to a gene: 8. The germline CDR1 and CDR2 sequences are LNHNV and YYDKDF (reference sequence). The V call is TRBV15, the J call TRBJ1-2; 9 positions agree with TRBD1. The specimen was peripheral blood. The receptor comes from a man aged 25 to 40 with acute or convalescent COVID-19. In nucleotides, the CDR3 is TGTGCCACCAGCAGCTCGGGGACAGGGAGGCACTATGGCTACACCTTC. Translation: CATSSSGTGRHYGYTF.